The 14 T cell receptor beta chains below come from one sample, sequenced in a study of cytomegalovirus exposure and HLA in healthy donors. The PCR made use of 60 Vbeta and 13 Jbeta primers. Produced via immunoSEQ multiplex PCR; TCRdb's table is partial and in-frame only. The sample has 150,000 to 200,000 clones, over 65% seen once. Sequencing was carried out using PBMCs. Receptors were obtained from a middle-aged woman in good health and CMV-seronegative.

This clone was seen once. This rearrangement joins TRBV5-1 to TRBJ1-1; tentatively, D is TRBD1 (5 bases). The V end lost 4 bases, the J end lost 8 bases, and 15 bases lay between the germline ends. CDR1 is SGHRS, CDR2 YFSETQ, per germline. The length of the CDR3 is 13 residues. Written as DNA, the CDR3 is TGCGCCAGCAGCGAGCCCACCGGGGGAGAAGCTTTCTTT. Protein product: CASSEPTGGEAFF.

The gene calls are TRBV27 and TRBJ2-7; 7 positions agree with TRBD1. Germline V CDR1 and CDR2: MNHEY, SMNVEV (reference sequence). The CDR3 is 13 residues long. Trimming took 6 bases from V and 3 from J; bases not matched to a gene: 5. CDR3 residues: CASSMGQLYEQYF. The CDR3 nucleotides are TGTGCCAGCAGCATGGGACAGCTCTACGAGCAGTACTTC.

This clone was observed a handful of times. The chain links TRBV7-2 to TRBJ1-4, with D unclear. Germline lookup yields CDR1 SGHTA and CDR2 FQGNSA. Trimming pared 5 bases from V and 0 bases from J, leaving 13 bases between. The CDR3 sequence is 16 residues long. The CDR3: CASSRQSGSTNEKLFF. The CDR3 nucleotides are TGTGCCAGCAGCCGTCAGTCGGGTTCAACTAATGAAAAACTGTTTTTT. The variable domain in full, with the rest retrieved from reference TRBV7-2 and TRBJ1-4, is GAGVSQSPSNKVTEKGKDVELRCDPISGHTALYWYRQSLGQGLEFLIYFQGNSAPDKSGLPSDRFSAERTGGSVSTLTIQRTQQEDSAVYLCASSRQSGSTNEKLFFGSGTQLSVL.

J is TRBJ1-2 and V is TRBV19, with 8 bases lining up with TRBD1. The CDR3 runs 16 residues. Germline V lookup: CDR1 LNHDA, CDR2 SQIVND (reference sequence). With 3 bases clipped from V and 1 base from J, the junction kept 7 bases outside the gene matches. The DNA of the CDR3 is TGTGCCAGTAGTATTATTTGGGACAGGAGTAACTATGGCTACACCTTC. Its protein product is CASSIIWDRSNYGYTF.

V gene TRBV4-1 combines with J gene TRBJ2-7, with a possible D match to TRBD2 (5 bases). CDR3 size: 18 residues. Germline V CDR1 and CDR2: MGHRA, YSYEKL. Trimming pared 1 base from V and 3 bases from J, leaving 22 bases between. DNA of the CDR3: TGCGCCAGCAGCCAAGTGGCCTTCCGCGTCCCCGGGGTCTACGAGCAGTACTTC. It is translated as CASSQVAFRVPGVYEQYF.

CDR3 sequence reads: CASSIKDFNQPQHF. CDR3 sequence (DNA): TGTGCCAGTAGTATAAAGGACTTCAATCAGCCCCAGCATTTT. The chain uses TRBV19 and TRBJ1-5; no definite D call. V was clipped by 2 bases and J by 3 bases, with 8 bases between them. Germline lookup yields CDR1 LNHDA and CDR2 SQIVND (reference sequence). This CDR3 is 14 amino acids long.

The rearrangement uses TRBV4-2 and TRBJ2-7, with 11 bases lining up with TRBD1. The germline V gene encodes CDR1 LGHNA and CDR2 YNFKEQ. Trimming removed 3 bases from V and 5 bases from J; junction bases left unmatched: 6. The CDR3 is 15 amino acids. The CDR3 sequence: CASSQDRGLLHEQYF. The CDR3 bases are TGTGCCAGCAGCCAGGACAGGGGGCTCCTCCACGAGCAGTACTTC.

V and J are TRBV19 and TRBJ1-3; possibly TRBD1 for D (6 bases). Germline CDR1 reads LNHDA; CDR2 reads SQIVND (reference sequence). The CDR3 loop spans 17 amino acids. The germline V and J ends were trimmed by 9 bases and 0 bases, with 21 bases remaining between them. CDR3 residues: CASGQYHFSSSGNTIYF. DNA of the CDR3: TGTGCCAGCGGACAGTACCACTTCTCATCCTCTGGAAACACCATATATTTT.

The chain recombines TRBV6-5 with TRBJ2-3, with 7 bases aligning to TRBD1. This CDR3 has 14 residues. V gave up 5 bases and J gave up 1 base; unmatched junction bases: 3. The germline gives CDR1 MNHEY, CDR2 SVGAGI. The CDR3 reads CASSAGTGTDTQYF. The CDR3 DNA is TGTGCCAGCAGTGCCGGGACAGGCACAGATACGCAGTATTTT.

The J gene is TRBJ1-2, the V gene TRBV25-1; no reliable D call. The CDR3 sequence is 13 residues long. CDR1 and CDR2 from the germline V gene are MGHDK and SYGVNS. V lost 5 bases and J lost 4, with 11 bases in between. The CDR3 DNA is TGTGCCAGCAGTACTGCCCTCCGCTATGGCTACACCTTC. Translating it yields CASSTALRYGYTF.

CDR3 region: CASSLAGGSGANVLTF. In nucleotides, the CDR3 is TGTGCCAGCAGCTTAGCGGGGGGCTCTGGGGCCAACGTCCTGACTTTC. The V and J genes are TRBV7-2 and TRBJ2-6; maybe TRBD2 (6 bases). V was trimmed by 0 bases and J by 0 bases, leaving 6 bases between them. The CDR3 contains 16 residues. Looked up from germline, CDR1 is SGHTA and CDR2 is FQGNSA.

This clone was recorded a few times. Other DNA sequences within the sample encode an identical CDR3. The CDR3 DNA is TGTGCCAGCAGTTTGTATGGGTCTAGGATTGCGCAGTACTTC. Protein product: CASSLYGSRIAQYF. This sequence joins TRBV27 and TRBJ2-7; the D is unclear. CDR1 and CDR2 (germline): MNHEY, SMNVEV (reference sequence). V was cut by 3 bases and J by 9 bases, with 18 bases left in between. The CDR3 extends over 14 amino acids.

The rearrangement links TRBV6-1 to TRBJ1-3, with D unresolved. CDR3 length equals 15 residues. Trimming pared 1 base from V and 0 bases from J, leaving 7 bases between. Germline-derived CDR1 and CDR2 are MNHNS and SASEGT. The CDR3 is CASSEGGVSGNTIYF. The CDR3 DNA reads TGTGCCAGCAGTGAAGGCGGGGTCTCTGGAAACACCATATATTTT.

The chain combines TRBV28 with TRBJ2-7; 8 bases are shared with TRBD1. The V segment lost 8 bases and the J segment 0 bases; nucleotides outside the gene matches: 3. This CDR3 has 13 amino acids. Germline V gene lookup returns CDR1 MDHEN and CDR2 SYDVKM. The CDR3 loop reads CASRDRSSYEQYF. The DNA of the CDR3 is TGTGCCAGCCGGGACAGGAGCTCCTACGAGCAGTACTTC.